The rows below give T cell receptor beta chains drawn from one sample of a study of shared clonotypes between healthy human individuals. This table comes from immunoSEQ multiplex PCR, and its TCRdb copy is limited to in-frame clones, with some not included. Among 2 million to 2.5 million clones listed, 93% were seen once. The specimen sequenced was naive CD4+ T cells from PBMCs. The origin of the receptors is a man in his late teens or twenties in good health. Some clones in this sample may be carry-over from other donors' samples. Both conserved end residues are part of each CDR3. D genes are given only for firm matches. Size tells how often a clone was seen (once, few, many) or the class of an expanded clone, and some rows leave it out.

d_gene: -
len: 17
j_gene: TRBJ2-2
abundance: -
v_gene: TRBV4-1
CDR3nt: TGCGCCAGCAGCCAAGGGGGACATCCTCCGAACACCGGGGAGCTGTTTTTT
CDR3aa: CASSQGGHPPNTGELFF

d_gene: TRBD1
len: 16
j_gene: TRBJ1-2
abundance: -
v_gene: TRBV28
CDR3nt: TGTGCCAGCAGCTTGGGGACAGCTTCAGCTAACTATGGCTACACCTTC
CDR3aa: CASSLGTASANYGYTF

d_gene: TRBD1
len: 15
j_gene: TRBJ2-5
abundance: -
v_gene: TRBV7-3
CDR3nt: TGTGCCAGCAGCTTAAGCAGGGGGCAGGGGGAGACCCAGTACTTC
CDR3aa: CASSLSRGQGETQYF

d_gene: TRBD2
len: 16
j_gene: TRBJ2-2
abundance: -
v_gene: TRBV2
CDR3nt: TGTGCCAGCAACCTCGGACTAGCGGTCGACCACGGGGAGCTGTTTTTT
CDR3aa: CASNLGLAVDHGELFF

d_gene: TRBD2
len: 16
j_gene: TRBJ2-2
abundance: -
v_gene: TRBV5-1
CDR3nt: TGCGCCAGCAGTCCTAGCGGGAGAGGTCTCACCGGGGAGCTGTTTTTT
CDR3aa: CASSPSGRGLTGELFF

d_gene: -
len: 14
j_gene: TRBJ2-7
abundance: once
v_gene: TRBV18
CDR3nt: TGTGCCAGCTCACCCTGGACCGAGTCCTACGAGCAGTACTTC
CDR3aa: CASSPWTESYEQYF

d_gene: TRBD2
len: 15
j_gene: TRBJ2-7
abundance: -
v_gene: TRBV4-1
CDR3nt: TGCGCCAGCAGCCAAGAAGCGGGAGGGCCAAGTAGGCAGTACTTC
CDR3aa: CASSQEAGGPSRQYF

d_gene: -
len: 13
j_gene: TRBJ2-3
abundance: -
v_gene: TRBV5-4
CDR3nt: TGTGCCACCTTTCTATTGGCGGGAGATACGCAGTATTTT
CDR3aa: CATFLLAGDTQYF

d_gene: TRBD2
len: 16
j_gene: TRBJ2-5
abundance: -
v_gene: TRBV5-1
CDR3nt: TGCGCCAGCAGCTTGGGGGGAGCGGGGTTCCAAGAGACCCAGTACTTC
CDR3aa: CASSLGGAGFQETQYF

d_gene: -
len: 14
j_gene: TRBJ2-3
abundance: -
v_gene: TRBV28
CDR3nt: TGTGCCAGCAGCGCAGCGGTTAGCACAGATACGCAGTATTTT
CDR3aa: CASSAAVSTDTQYF

d_gene: TRBD2
len: 14
j_gene: TRBJ2-1
abundance: -
v_gene: TRBV9
CDR3nt: TGTGCCAGCAGCGTACTTCCACTAGCGAATGAGCAGTTCTTC
CDR3aa: CASSVLPLANEQFF

d_gene: -
len: 14
j_gene: TRBJ2-7
abundance: -
v_gene: TRBV27
CDR3nt: TGTGCCAGCAGTCCGCGGGACGGAGCCTACGAGCAGTACTTC
CDR3aa: CASSPRDGAYEQYF

d_gene: TRBD1
len: 13
j_gene: TRBJ1-1
abundance: -
v_gene: TRBV30
CDR3nt: TGTGCCTTGCGACAGGGTGCGTACACTGAAGCTTTCTTT
CDR3aa: CALRQGAYTEAFF

d_gene: -
len: 17
j_gene: TRBJ1-2
abundance: -
v_gene: TRBV4-1
CDR3nt: TGCGCCAGCAGCCAAGATTGGGGCAGGATCAGCCTCTATGGCTACACCTTC
CDR3aa: CASSQDWGRISLYGYTF

d_gene: -
len: 15
j_gene: TRBJ2-7
abundance: -
v_gene: TRBV7-9
CDR3nt: TGTGCCAGCAGCCCAGGGTTAGCGGACTCCTACGAGCAGTACTTC
CDR3aa: CASSPGLADSYEQYF

d_gene: TRBD1
len: 17
j_gene: TRBJ1-3
abundance: -
v_gene: TRBV28
CDR3nt: TGTGCCAGCCGATCAGGGGGCGCGTTGAAATCTGGAAACACCATATATTTT
CDR3aa: CASRSGGALKSGNTIYF

d_gene: TRBD2
len: 15
j_gene: TRBJ2-1
abundance: -
v_gene: TRBV5-1
CDR3nt: TGCGCCAGCAGCTTGGAGTTAGCGGGAACGGGAGAGCAGTTCTTC
CDR3aa: CASSLELAGTGEQFF

d_gene: -
len: 14
j_gene: TRBJ2-1
abundance: -
v_gene: TRBV29-1
CDR3nt: TGCAGCCATGCGTGGCAGGCTTCCTACAATGAGCAGTTCTTC
CDR3aa: CSHAWQASYNEQFF